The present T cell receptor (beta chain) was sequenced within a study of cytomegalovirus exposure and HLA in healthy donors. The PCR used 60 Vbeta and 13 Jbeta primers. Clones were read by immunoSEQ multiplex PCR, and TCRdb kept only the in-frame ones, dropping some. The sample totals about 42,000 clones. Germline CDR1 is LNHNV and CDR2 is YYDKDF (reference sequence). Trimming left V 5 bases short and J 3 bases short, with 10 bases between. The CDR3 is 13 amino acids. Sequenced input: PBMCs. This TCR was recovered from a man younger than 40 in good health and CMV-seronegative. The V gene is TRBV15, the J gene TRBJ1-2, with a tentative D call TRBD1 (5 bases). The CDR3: CATSRGTDYGYTF. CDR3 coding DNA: TGTGCCACCAGCCGCGGGACGGACTATGGCTACACCTTC.